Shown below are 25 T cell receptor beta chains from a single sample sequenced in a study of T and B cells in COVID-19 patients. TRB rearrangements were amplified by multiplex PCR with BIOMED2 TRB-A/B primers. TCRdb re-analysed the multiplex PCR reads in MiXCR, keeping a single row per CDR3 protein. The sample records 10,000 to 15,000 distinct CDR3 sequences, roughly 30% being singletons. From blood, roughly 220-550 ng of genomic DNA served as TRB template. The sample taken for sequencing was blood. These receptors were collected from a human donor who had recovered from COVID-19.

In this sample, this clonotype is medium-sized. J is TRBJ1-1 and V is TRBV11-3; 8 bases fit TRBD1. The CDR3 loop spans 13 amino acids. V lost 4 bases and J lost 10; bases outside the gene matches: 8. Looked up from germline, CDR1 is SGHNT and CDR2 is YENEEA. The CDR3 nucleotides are TGTGCCAGCAGCTCCCGGACAGGGAGAAGAGCTTTCTTT. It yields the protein CASSSRTGRRAFF. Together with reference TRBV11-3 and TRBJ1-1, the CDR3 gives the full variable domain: EAGVVQSPRYKIIEKKQPVAFWCNPISGHNTLYWYLQNLGQGPELLIRYENEEAVDDSQLPKDRFSAERLKGVDSTLKIQPAELGDSAVYLCASSSRTGRRAFFGQGTRLTVV.

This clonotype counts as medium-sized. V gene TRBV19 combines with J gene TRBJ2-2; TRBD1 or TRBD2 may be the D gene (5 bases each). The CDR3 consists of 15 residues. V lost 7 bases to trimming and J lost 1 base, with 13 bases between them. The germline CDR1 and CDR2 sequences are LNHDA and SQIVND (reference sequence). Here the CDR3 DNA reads TGTGCCAGTACACCCGGGACGAAGAACACCGGGGAGCTGTTTTTT. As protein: CASTPGTKNTGELFF.

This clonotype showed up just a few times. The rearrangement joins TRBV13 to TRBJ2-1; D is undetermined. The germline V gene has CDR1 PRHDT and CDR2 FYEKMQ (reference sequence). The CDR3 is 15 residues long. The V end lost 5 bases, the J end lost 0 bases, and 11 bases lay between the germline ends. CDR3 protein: CASSLRLSSYNEQFF. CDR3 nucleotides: TGTGCCAGCAGCCTCCGACTGAGCTCCTACAATGAGCAGTTCTTC. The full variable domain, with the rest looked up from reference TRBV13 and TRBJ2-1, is AAGVIQSPRHLIKEKRETATLKCYPIPRHDTVYWYQQGPGQDPQFLISFYEKMQSDKGSIPDRFSAQQFSDYHSELNMSSLELGDSALYFCASSLRLSSYNEQFFGPGTRLTVL.

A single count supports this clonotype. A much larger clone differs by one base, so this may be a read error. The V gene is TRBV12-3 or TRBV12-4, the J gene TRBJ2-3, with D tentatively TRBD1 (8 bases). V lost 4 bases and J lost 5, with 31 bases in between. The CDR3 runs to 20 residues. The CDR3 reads CASSSRGQGRLGGRGDTQYF. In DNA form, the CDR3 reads TGTGCCAGCAGTTCCAGGGGGCAAGGTCGTTTGGGAGGGCGAGGAGATACGCAGTATTTT.

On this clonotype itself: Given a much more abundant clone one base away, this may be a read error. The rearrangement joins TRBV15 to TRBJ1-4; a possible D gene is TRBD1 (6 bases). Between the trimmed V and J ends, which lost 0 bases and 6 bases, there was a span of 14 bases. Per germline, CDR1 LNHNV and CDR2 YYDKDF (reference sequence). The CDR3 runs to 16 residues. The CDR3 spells CATSREAGVRDEKLFF. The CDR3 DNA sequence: TGTGCCACCAGCAGAGAGGCAGGGGTAAGGGATGAAAAACTGTTTTTT.

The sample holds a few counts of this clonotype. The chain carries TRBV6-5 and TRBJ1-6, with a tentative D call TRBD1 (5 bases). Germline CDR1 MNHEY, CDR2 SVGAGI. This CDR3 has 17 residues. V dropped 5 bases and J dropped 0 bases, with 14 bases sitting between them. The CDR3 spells CASSPPQAISYNSPLHF. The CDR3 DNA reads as TGTGCCAGCAGTCCCCCACAGGCAATCTCCTATAATTCACCCCTCCACTTT.

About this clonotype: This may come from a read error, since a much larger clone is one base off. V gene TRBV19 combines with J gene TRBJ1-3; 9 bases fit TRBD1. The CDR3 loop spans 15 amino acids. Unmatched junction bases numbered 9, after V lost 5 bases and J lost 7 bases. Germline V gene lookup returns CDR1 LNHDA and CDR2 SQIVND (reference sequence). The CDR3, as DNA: TGTGCCAGTAGTCGGACAGGGGTCAGTCGGAACACCATATATTTT. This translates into CASSRTGVSRNTIYF.

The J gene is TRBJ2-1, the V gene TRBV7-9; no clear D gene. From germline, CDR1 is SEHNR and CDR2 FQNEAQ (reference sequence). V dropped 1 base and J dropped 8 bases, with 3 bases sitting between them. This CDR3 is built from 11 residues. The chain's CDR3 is CASSLEHEQFF. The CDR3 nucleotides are TGTGCCAGCAGCTTAGAACATGAGCAGTTCTTC.

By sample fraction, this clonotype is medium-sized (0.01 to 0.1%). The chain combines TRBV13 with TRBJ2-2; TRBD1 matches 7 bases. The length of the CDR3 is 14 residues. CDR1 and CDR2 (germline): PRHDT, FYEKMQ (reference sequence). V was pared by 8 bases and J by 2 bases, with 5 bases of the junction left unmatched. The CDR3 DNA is TGTGCCAGCCGACAGGGTATTAACACCGGGGAGCTGTTTTTT. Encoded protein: CASRQGINTGELFF.

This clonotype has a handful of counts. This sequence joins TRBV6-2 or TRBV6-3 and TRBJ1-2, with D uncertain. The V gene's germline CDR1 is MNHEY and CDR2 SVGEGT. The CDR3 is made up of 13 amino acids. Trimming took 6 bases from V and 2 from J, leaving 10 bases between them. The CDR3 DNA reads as TGTGCCAGCAGAGATGGACTGAACTATGGCTACACCTTC. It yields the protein CASRDGLNYGYTF.

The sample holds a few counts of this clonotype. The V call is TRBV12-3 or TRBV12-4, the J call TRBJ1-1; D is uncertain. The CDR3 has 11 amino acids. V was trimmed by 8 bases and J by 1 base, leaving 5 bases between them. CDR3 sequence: CASSGNTEAFF. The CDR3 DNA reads TGTGCCAGCTCAGGGAACACTGAAGCTTTCTTT.

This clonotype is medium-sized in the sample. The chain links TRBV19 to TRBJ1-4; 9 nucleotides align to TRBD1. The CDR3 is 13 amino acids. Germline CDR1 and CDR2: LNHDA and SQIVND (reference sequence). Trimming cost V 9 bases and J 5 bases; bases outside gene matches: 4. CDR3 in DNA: TGTGCCAGCACGGGACAGGGAAATGAAAAACTGTTTTTT. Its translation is CASTGQGNEKLFF.

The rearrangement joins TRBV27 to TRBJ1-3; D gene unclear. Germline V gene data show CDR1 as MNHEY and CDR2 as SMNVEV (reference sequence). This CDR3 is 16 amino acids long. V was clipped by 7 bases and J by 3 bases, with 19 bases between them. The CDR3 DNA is TGTGCCAGCACCTTATACAGCGACGGCGGTGGAAACACCATATATTTT. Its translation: CASTLYSDGGGNTIYF.

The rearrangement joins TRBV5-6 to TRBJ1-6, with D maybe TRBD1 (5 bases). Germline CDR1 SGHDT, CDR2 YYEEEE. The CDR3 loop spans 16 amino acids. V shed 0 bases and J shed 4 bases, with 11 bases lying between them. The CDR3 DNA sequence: TGTGCCAGCAGCTTGGGAGCGGGGGGGTATAATTCACCCCTCCACTTT. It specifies CASSLGAGGYNSPLHF.

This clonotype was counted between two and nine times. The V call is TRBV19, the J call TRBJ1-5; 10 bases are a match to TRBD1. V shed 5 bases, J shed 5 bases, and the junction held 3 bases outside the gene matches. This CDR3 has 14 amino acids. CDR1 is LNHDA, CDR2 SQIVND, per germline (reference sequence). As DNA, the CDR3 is TGTGCCAGTAGTCAGACAGGGGGCTATCAGCCCCAGCATTTT. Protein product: CASSQTGGYQPQHF.

As DNA, the CDR3 is TGTGCCAGTAGTATGGGGGGCGCCGGCTACACCTTC. Translated: CASSMGGAGYTF. The chain joins TRBV19 to TRBJ1-2; maybe TRBD1 (6 bases). The CDR3 extends over 12 amino acids. Germline V CDR1 and CDR2: LNHDA, SQIVND (reference sequence). V was clipped by 3 bases and J by 8 bases, with 10 bases between them.

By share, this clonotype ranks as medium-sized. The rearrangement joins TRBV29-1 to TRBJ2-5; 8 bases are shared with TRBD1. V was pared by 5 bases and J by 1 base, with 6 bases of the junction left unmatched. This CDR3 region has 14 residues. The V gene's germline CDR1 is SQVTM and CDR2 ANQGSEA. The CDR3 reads CSVSRTGPQETQYF. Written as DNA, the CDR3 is TGCAGCGTTAGTAGGACAGGGCCCCAAGAGACCCAGTACTTC.

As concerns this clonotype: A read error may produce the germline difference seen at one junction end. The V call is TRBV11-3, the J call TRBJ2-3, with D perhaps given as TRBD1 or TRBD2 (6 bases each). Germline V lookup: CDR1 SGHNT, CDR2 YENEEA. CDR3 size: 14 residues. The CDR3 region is CASSLDGGTDTQYF. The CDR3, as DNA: TGTGCCAGCAGCTTAGACGGGGGCACCGATACGCAGTATTTT.

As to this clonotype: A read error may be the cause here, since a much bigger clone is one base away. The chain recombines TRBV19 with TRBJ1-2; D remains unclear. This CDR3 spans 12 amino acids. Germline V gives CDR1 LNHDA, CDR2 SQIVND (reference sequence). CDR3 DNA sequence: TGTGCCAGCACCGGGTGGGGATATGGCGACACCTTC. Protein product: CASTGWGYGDTF.

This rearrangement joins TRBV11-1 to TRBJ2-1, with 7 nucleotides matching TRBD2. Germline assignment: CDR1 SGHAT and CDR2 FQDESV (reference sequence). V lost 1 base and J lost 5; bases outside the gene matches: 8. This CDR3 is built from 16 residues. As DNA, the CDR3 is TGTGCCAGCAGCTTAGGTTCGCGGGGGAGCCACAATGAGCAGTTCTTC. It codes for CASSLGSRGSHNEQFF. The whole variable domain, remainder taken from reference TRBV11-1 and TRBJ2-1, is EAEVAQSPRYKITEKSQAVAFWCDPISGHATLYWYRQILGQGPELLVQFQDESVVDDSQLPKDRFSAERLKGVDSTLKIQPAELGDSAMYLCASSLGSRGSHNEQFFGPGTRLTVL.

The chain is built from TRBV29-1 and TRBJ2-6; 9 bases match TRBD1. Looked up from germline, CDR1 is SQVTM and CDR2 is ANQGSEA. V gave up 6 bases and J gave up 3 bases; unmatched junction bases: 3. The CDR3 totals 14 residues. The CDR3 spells CSVWDRDGANVLTF. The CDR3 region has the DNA TGCAGCGTCTGGGACAGGGATGGGGCCAACGTCCTGACTTTC. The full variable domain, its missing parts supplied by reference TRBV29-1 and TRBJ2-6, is SAVISQKPSRDICQRGTSLTIQCQVDSQVTMMFWYRQQPGQSLTLIATANQGSEATYESGFVIDKFPISRPNLTFSTLTVSNMSPEDSSIYLCSVWDRDGANVLTFGAGSRLTVL.

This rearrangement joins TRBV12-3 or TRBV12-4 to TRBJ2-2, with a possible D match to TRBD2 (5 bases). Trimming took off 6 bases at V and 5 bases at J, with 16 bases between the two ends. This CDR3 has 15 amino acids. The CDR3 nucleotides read TGTGCCAGCAGCGCAAGAGGGCTTTCAACCGGGGAGCTGTTTTTT. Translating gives CASSARGLSTGELFF.

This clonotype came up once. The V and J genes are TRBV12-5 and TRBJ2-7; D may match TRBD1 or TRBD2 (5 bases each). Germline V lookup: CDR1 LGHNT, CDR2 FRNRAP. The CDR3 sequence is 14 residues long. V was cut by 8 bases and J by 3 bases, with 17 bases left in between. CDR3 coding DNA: TGTGCTAGTCCGGGGCTTTCACTGAGCTACGAGCAGTACTTC. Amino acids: CASPGLSLSYEQYF.

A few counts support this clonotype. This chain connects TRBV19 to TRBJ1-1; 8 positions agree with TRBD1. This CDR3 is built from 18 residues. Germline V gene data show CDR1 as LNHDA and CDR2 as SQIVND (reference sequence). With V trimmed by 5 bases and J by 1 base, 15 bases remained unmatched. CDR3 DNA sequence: TGTGCCAGTAGTTCTACCCGCAGGGGGCTAACAGGGAACACTGAAGCTTTCTTT. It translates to CASSSTRRGLTGNTEAFF.

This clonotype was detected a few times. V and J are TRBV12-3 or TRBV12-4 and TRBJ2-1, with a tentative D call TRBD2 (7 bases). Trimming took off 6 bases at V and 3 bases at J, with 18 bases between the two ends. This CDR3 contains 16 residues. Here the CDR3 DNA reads TGTGCCAGCAGCCCGGGAGGAAGACAGGTCTACAATGAGCAGTTCTTC. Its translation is CASSPGGRQVYNEQFF.